This paragraph reports one T cell receptor beta chain. This clonotype was detected a few times. Its recognized antigen is unknown. Per-nucleotide qualities are absent, and no much larger clonotype sits a single base away. These data originate in a study of patients and donors after allogeneic stem cell transplantation (dated by TCRdb to 2020 to 2021). CDR1 MNHEY and CDR2 SVGAGI are derived from the germline V gene. Trimming takes 2 bases from V and 4 bases from J, and the germline ends sit 14 bases apart. The CDR3, cysteine through phenylalanine, is 16 amino acids long. CDR3 DNA only is kept here, 48 bases in frame from base 1. The library was obtained by RT-PCR. Sequencing was carried out with a NextSeq 550. In-frame beta chains were kept once TCRdb had trimmed the public reads at Q25 with fastp and called clones with MiXCR. Every entry covers one CDR3 protein and lists the most common genes and DNA from its rows. In all, the sample holds about 2,600 distinct CDR3 sequences, and approximately 8.3% of those were seen once. Around 10% of the sample lies in the top ten.

What was sequenced was blood, either unsorted or a sorted T cell fraction (not recorded which). The rearrangement combines TRBV6-5 with TRBJ2-2; a tentative D match to TRBD1 spans 6 bases. This receptor was identified in a human donor who was either an allogeneic HSCT recipient or a stem cell or donor lymphocyte infusion donor (not recorded which). It is not recorded whose cells these are; they may come from a transplant donor. The sequenced DNA is TGTGCCAGCAGTTACCAGGGGTTTATCCCCACCGGGGAGCTGTTTTTT. Translated, this gives CASSYQGFIPTGELFF.